This T cell receptor beta chain is drawn from a study of blood T cell repertoires in COVID-19. Study in general: PBMCs, B-cell-depleted T cells, or T cells were the source of the cDNA or gDNA that made up the material.

Generated by immunoSEQ multiplex PCR, the TCRdb table keeps only in-frame clones and is missing some. The sample consists of 450,000 to 600,000 clones, roughly nine tenths of them appearing once. The CDR3 is 20 residues long. The TCR originated in a woman under 30 who had recovered from COVID-19. The J gene is TRBJ2-2, the V gene TRBV21-1; the table names TRBD2, a call not compared with the DNA. TRBV21-1 is a pseudogene locus. Sequencing was carried out using PBMCs or T cells enriched from blood (not recorded which). CDR3 region: CASSKWKGRGAPPYTGELFF. The CDR3 DNA reads as TGTGCCAGCAGCAAATGGAAGGGGAGGGGGGCCCCCCCGTACACCGGGGAGCTGTTTTTT.